This T cell receptor beta chain came from a study of blood T cell repertoires in COVID-19. Overall study context: PBMCs, B-cell-depleted T cells, or T cells provided the cDNA or gDNA that made up the material.

The table came from immunoSEQ multiplex PCR; TCRdb's copy has only in-frame clones and leaves some out. In the table there are fewer than 90,000 clones, 80% to 90% of which are singletons. V was shortened by 4 bases and J by 5 bases, with 18 bases between the two germline ends. The germline V gene has CDR1 SGHDN and CDR2 FVKESK. CDR3 length: 16 residues. This clone was recorded a few times. The sample was peripheral blood. The chain is built from TRBV14 and TRBJ2-1; the D gene is possibly TRBD2 (5 bases). The clonotype originates from a woman of 80 years or more with active COVID-19. As DNA, the CDR3 is TGTGCCAGCAGCCTCCTAGAGGGCCCATTAAACAATGAGCAGTTCTTC. It encodes CASSLLEGPLNNEQFF.